Detailed here is one T cell receptor beta chain. Its specificity is unknown. The data belong to a study of CD4 T cells in relation to SARS-CoV-2 and coronaviruses. Turning to the study itself: After nine to eleven days of antigen culture, PBMC TCR beta CDR3s were sequenced. Controls used an HIV-1 Nef peptide pool or no peptide.

V was trimmed by 3 bases and J by 6 bases, leaving 6 bases between them. The germline CDR1 and CDR2 sequences are MNHNS and SASEGT. This CDR3 has 12 amino acids. Study-level points and caveats: This crossreactivity analysis covered spike protein alone, no other viral proteins.

The table came from immunoSEQ multiplex PCR; TCRdb's copy has only in-frame clones and leaves some out. The table shows some 19,000 clones, with around 80% occurring only once. The unexposed donors gave CD4+ T cells in about 2010-2018, prior to COVID-19. Isolation of CD4+ T cells took place after 10 days in culture. J is TRBJ2-1 and V is TRBV6-1; no clear D. The sequencing sample was made of CD4+ T cells from PBMCs, cultured in vitro. This receptor was obtained from a human donor in good health. The CDR3 nucleotides read TGTGCCAGCAGTGATTGGGGCAATGAGCAGTTCTTC. It translates to CASSDWGNEQFF.